The source of this T cell receptor beta chain is a study of human T cells and chemical hapten exposure (dated by TCRdb to the early 2020s). Looking at the study overall: For sensitization, 2% DPC in acetone was applied to an approximately 2 cm by approximately 2 cm area of upper inner arm skin. Throughout the roughly 25-week study period, patients were also given weekly therapeutic DPC doses on the scalp. Patch testing was performed on the upper back with Finn chambers containing 0.01% DPC, and the patch tests were scored after 6 days according to International Contact Dermatitis Research Group standards. Most of the patients in the cohort were female, and the cohort covered alopecia areata with under or over 50% scalp involvement, alopecia totalis and alopecia universalis. Libraries were combined into a pool for sequencing, and differences in TCR yield between samples came mainly from small differences in library volumes within the pool. The study tracked peripheral blood TCR repertoire changes in vivo during primary and secondary sensitization to the hapten diphenylcyclopropenone (DPC) in alopecia patients. Patient blood was sampled pre-sensitization (week 0) and at 2, 6 and about 24 weeks after DPC sensitization. Under 30 alopecia patients gave blood for TCR sequencing at one to four time points (pre-sensitization, 2, 6 and 24 weeks). On the study overall, not on this receptor specifically: Expanded TCRs formed significantly more large CDR3 similarity clusters than pre-sensitization or healthy control sets, consistent with antigen-driven responses. Because every patient had alopecia, a presumed autoimmune disease, the patients' immune response might differ from that of healthy individuals. Patch test score correlated positively with the number of PT1 expanded TCRs, reaching significance at thresholds 8, 16 and 32 but not at 4. Repeated subsampling changed both the strength of the expansion versus patch-test correlation and the threshold at which the correlation became significant. DPC sensitization did not change the number of TCRs with a frequency above 1 in 1000, and there was no evidence of changes in global repertoire structure.

The CDR3 runs 13 amino acids, cysteine and phenylalanine included. Only CDR3 DNA is held: 39 bases, read in frame from base 1. Taken from the germline V gene (reference sequence), the CDR1 and CDR2 loops are SEHNR and FQNEAQ. V lost 2 bases and J lost 4 bases; the stretch between them is 8 bases long. In this sample, this clonotype turned up many times. Its antigen target is currently unknown. No much larger clonotype is one base removed from it; base qualities were not supplied. The time point label for this specimen denotes: pre-sensitization, week 0. Read against the paper, the sample's treatment or condition label means: therapeutic diphenylcyclopropenone sensitization with weekly scalp DPC. At each patch-test visit, blood was drawn before the patch test was applied. Eligible patients were aged 18 to 70, diagnosed with alopecia, deemed suitable for DPC therapy, and excluded if pregnant. Total RNA was isolated from unfractionated whole blood collected in Tempus Blood RNA tubes.

Receptors were amplified or captured by RACE. Sequencing was performed on a NextSeq 500. During library preparation, unique molecular identifiers were attached to individual cDNA molecules so that TCRs could be counted quantitatively and reproducibly. From each blood RNA sample, both TCR alpha and TCR beta chains were sequenced. As for the authors' bioinformatics: Samples had a median of approximately 96,000 TCRs, with a range from about 23,224 to 750,000. V, J and CDR3 annotation of the TCR reads was carried out using the Decombinator software suite. Every sample was subsampled to the same number of TCRs (28,000) for the PS versus PT1 abundance plots. TCRs were defined as expanded if absent before sensitization and observed at least eight times at the 2-week time point. Starting from the raw public reads, TCRdb applied fastp trimming at Q25, assembled clones with MiXCR and retained in-frame beta chains. Here each entry gathers all rows of one CDR3 protein and keeps the most common genes and DNA. The V and J calls were not made by the authors but by TCRdb's processing. For this sample the table gives over 300,000 distinct CDR3 sequences, of which 5.1% were detected only once. The top ten hold 2% to 3% of the sample.

The chain joins TRBV7-9 to TRBJ1-2, with an unclear D gene assignment. The sample was whole blood, taken in connection with sensitization to the hapten diphenylcyclopropenone (DPC). The origin of this receptor is a woman aged 50 to 60 with alopecia areata. Some clones in this sample may be carry-over from other donors' samples. The CDR3 corresponds to CASSLIPAYGYTF. The sequenced DNA: TGTGCCAGCAGCTTAATTCCAGCCTATGGCTACACCTTC.